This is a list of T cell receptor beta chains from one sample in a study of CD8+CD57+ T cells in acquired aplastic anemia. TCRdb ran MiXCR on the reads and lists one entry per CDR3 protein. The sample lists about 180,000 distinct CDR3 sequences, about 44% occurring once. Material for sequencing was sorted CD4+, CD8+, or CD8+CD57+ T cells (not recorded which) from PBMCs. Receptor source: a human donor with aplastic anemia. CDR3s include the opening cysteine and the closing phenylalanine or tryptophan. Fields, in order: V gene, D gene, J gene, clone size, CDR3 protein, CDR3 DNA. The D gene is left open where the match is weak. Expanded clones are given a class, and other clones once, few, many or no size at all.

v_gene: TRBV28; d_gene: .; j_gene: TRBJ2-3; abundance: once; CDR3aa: CASSQPGVPSTDTQYF; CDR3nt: TGTGCCAGCAGTCAACCGGGGGTCCCTAGCACAGATACGCAGTATTTT
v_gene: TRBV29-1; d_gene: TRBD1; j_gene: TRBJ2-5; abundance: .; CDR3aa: CSVWDRGKETQYF; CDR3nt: TGCAGCGTGTGGGACAGGGGGAAGGAGACCCAGTACTTC
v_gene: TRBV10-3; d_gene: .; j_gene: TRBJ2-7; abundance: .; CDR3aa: CAISIGAEGSEQYF; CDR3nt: TGTGCCATCAGCATCGGGGCCGAGGGCTCCGAGCAGTACTTC
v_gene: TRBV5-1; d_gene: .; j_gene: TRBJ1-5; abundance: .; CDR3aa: CASSLGSGPNQPQHF; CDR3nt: TGCGCCAGCAGCTTGGGGTCCGGGCCAAATCAGCCCCAGCATTTT
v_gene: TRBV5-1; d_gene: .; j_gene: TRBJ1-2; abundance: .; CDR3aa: CASKDREDGYTF; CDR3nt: TGCGCCAGCAAGGATCGGGAGGATGGCTACACCTTC
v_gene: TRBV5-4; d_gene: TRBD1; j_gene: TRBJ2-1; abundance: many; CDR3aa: CASSETGGGEQFF; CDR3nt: TGTGCCAGCAGCGAGACAGGGGGGGGTGAGCAGTTCTTC
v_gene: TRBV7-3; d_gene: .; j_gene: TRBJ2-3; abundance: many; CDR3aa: CASSLGGRTDTQYF; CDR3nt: TGTGCCAGCAGCTTAGGCGGGCGCACAGATACGCAGTATTTT
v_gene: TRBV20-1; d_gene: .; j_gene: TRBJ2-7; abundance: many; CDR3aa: CSAPSDRTYEQYF; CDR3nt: TGCAGTGCTCCATCCGACAGAACCTACGAGCAGTACTTC
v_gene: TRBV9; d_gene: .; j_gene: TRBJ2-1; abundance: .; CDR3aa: CASSVDPVSNEQFF; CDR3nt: TGTGCCAGCAGCGTAGATCCAGTCTCCAATGAGCAGTTCTTC
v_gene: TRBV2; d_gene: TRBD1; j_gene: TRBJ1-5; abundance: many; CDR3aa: CASSELTGSQPQHF; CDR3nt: TGTGCCAGCAGTGAGCTGACAGGGAGTCAGCCCCAGCATTTT
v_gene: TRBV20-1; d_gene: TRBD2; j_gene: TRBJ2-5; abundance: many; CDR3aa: CSATSGGQETQYF; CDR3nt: TGCAGTGCTACTAGCGGGGGACAAGAGACCCAGTACTTC
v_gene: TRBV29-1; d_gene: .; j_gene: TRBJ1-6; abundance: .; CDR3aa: CSVRDLGNGSPLHF; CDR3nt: TGCAGCGTAAGGGATCTAGGGAACGGTTCACCCCTCCACTTT